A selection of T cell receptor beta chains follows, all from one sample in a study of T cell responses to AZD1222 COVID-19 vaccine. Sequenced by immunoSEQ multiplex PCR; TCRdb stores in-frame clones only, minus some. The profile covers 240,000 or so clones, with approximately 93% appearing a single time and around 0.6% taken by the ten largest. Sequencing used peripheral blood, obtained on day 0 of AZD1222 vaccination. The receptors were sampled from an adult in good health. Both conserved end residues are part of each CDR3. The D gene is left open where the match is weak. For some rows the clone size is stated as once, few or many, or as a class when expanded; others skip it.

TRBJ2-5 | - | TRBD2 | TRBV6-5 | CASRAGTTQETQYF | TGTGCCAGCAGGGCAGGGACTACTCAAGAGACCCAGTACTTC
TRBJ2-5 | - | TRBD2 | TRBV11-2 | CASSRPSGGYQETQYF | TGTGCCAGCAGCCGACCTAGCGGGGGTTACCAAGAGACCCAGTACTTC
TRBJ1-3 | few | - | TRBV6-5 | CASSYTGTNSGNTIYF | TGTGCCAGCAGTTACACCGGGACGAACTCTGGAAACACCATATATTTT
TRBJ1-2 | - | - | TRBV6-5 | CASSYGRVGGYTF | TGTGCCAGCAGTTACGGCAGGGTGGGTGGCTACACCTTC
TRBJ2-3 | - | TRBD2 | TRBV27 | CASSRTSHTDTQYF | TGTGCCAGCAGCCGGACTAGCCACACAGATACGCAGTATTTT
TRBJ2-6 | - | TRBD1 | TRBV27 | CASSSGGFLSGANVLTF | TGTGCCAGCAGTTCAGGGGGCTTTCTCTCTGGGGCCAACGTCCTGACTTTC
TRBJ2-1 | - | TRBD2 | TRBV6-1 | CASSEGAGLVPQFF | TGTGCCAGCAGTGAAGGAGCGGGACTAGTCCCTCAGTTCTTC
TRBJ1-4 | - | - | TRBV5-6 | CASSPGRDTEKLFF | TGTGCCAGCAGCCCCGGGAGGGACACTGAAAAACTGTTTTTT
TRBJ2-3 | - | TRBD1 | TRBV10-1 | CASSNRGLPDTQYF | TGCGCCAGCAGTAACAGGGGGCTCCCAGATACGCAGTATTTT
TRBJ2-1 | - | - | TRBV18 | CASSPASADNEQFF | TGTGCCAGCTCACCCGCGTCAGCCGACAATGAGCAGTTCTTC
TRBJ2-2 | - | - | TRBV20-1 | CSASESRTTGELFF | TGCAGTGCTAGTGAGTCCAGAACCACCGGGGAGCTGTTTTTT
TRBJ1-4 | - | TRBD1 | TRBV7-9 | CASSSSRDRADEKLFF | TGTGCCAGCAGCTCTTCCCGGGACAGGGCAGATGAAAAACTGTTTTTT
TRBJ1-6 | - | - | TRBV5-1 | CASSLLEISPLHF | TGCGCCAGCAGCTTGCTAGAGATATCGCCCCTCCACTTT
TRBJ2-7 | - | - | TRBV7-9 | CASSADLAPEQYF | TGTGCCAGCAGCGCCGACTTGGCACCCGAGCAGTACTTC
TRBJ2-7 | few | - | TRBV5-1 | CASSLDGSYEQYF | TGCGCCAGCAGCTTGGATGGTTCCTACGAGCAGTACTTC
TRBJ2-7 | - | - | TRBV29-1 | CSVTDTYEQYF | TGCAGCGTTACAGACACCTACGAGCAGTACTTC
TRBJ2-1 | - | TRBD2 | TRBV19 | CASSRRGTYNEQFF | TGTGCCAGCTCGCGGCGGGGGACCTACAATGAGCAGTTCTTC
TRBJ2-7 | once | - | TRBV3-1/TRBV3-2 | CASSQRGYEQYF | TGTGCCAGCAGCCAACGAGGCTACGAGCAGTACTTC
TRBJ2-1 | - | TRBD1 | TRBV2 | CASSERVGQTYNEQFF | TGTGCCAGCAGTGAAAGGGTGGGACAGACTTACAATGAGCAGTTCTTC
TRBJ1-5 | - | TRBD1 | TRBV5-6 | CASSPQGGGNQPQHF | TGTGCCAGCAGCCCCCAGGGGGGTGGCAATCAGCCCCAGCATTTT
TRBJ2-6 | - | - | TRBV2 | CASKDPNVLTF | TGTGCCAGTAAAGACCCCAACGTCCTGACTTTC
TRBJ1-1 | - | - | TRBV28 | CASSLRMGNTEAFF | TGTGCCAGCAGTTTAAGGATGGGGAACACTGAAGCTTTCTTT
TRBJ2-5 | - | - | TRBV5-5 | CASRGGPIGMMAQYF | TGTGCCAGCAGAGGGGGGCCCATTGGGATGATGGCCCAGTACTTC
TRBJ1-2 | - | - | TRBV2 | CASSYRTNYGYTF | TGTGCCAGCAGTTACCGGACTAACTATGGCTACACCTTC
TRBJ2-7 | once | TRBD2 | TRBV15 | CATSRSLAGGKEQYF | TGTGCCACCAGCAGATCGTTAGCGGGAGGTAAAGAGCAGTACTTC
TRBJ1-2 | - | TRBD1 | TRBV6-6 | CASSYLGQGNYGYTF | TGTGCCAGCAGTTACCTGGGACAGGGCAACTATGGCTACACCTTC
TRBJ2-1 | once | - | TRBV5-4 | CASSSAGVRNEQFF | TGTGCCAGCAGCTCGGCAGGGGTAAGAAATGAGCAGTTCTTC
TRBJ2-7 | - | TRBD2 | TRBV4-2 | CASSQGTSGEYEQYF | TGTGCCAGCAGCCAAGGGACTAGCGGCGAATACGAGCAGTACTTC
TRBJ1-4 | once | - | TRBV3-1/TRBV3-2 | CASSTPGGRGEKLFF | TGTGCCAGCAGCACCCCCGGGGGCCGAGGTGAAAAACTGTTTTTT
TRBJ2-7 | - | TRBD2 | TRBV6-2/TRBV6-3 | CASSYDSGRAYEQYF | TGTGCCAGCAGTTACGATAGCGGGAGGGCCTACGAGCAGTACTTC
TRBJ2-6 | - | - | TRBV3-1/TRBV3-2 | CASSQDRGANILTF | TGTGCCAGCAGCCAAGATCGGGGGGCCAACATCCTGACTTTC
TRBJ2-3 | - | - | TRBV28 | CASSLTPRTDTQYF | TGTGCCAGCAGCCTAACACCGAGGACAGATACGCAGTATTTT
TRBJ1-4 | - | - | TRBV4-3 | CASSQAQGGQFKLFF | TGCGCCAGCAGCCAGGCTCAGGGAGGACAGTTCAAACTGTTTTTT
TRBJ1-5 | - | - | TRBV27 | CASRDFGLSQPQHF | TGTGCCAGCCGGGACTTCGGTTTAAGTCAGCCCCAGCATTTT
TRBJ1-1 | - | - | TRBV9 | CASSPLLGGGDTEAFF | TGTGCCAGCAGCCCCCTCCTGGGGGGCGGGGACACTGAAGCTTTCTTT
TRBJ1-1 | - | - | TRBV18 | CASSRGEGRIEAFF | TGTGCCAGCTCACGGGGAGAGGGACGTATTGAAGCTTTCTTT
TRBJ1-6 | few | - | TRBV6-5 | CASSYTTAKNSPLHF | TGTGCCAGCAGTTACACAACGGCCAAGAATTCACCCCTCCACTTT
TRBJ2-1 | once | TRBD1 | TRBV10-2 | CASRQAGDSEQFF | TGCGCCAGCAGGCAGGCCGGGGACAGTGAGCAGTTCTTC
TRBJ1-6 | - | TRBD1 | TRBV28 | CASTGGTGYNSPLHF | TGTGCCAGCACCGGGGGGACAGGGTATAATTCACCCCTCCACTTT
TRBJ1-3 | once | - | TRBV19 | CASGTHSGNTIYF | TGTGCCAGCGGGACGCACTCTGGAAACACCATATATTTT
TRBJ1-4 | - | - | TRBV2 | CASKTTSMEKLFF | TGTGCCAGCAAGACAACCTCAATGGAAAAACTGTTTTTT
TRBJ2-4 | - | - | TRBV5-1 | CASSPDGENIQYF | TGCGCCAGCAGCCCGGATGGGGAAAACATTCAGTACTTC
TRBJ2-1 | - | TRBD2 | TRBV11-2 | CASSSGLAGYYNEQFF | TGTGCCAGCAGCTCGGGACTAGCGGGTTACTACAATGAGCAGTTCTTC
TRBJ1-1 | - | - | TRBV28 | CASSTPGLPNTEAFF | TGTGCCAGCAGTACTCCGGGCCTCCCTAACACTGAAGCTTTCTTT
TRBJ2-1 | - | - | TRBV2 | CASSGFSEQFF | TGTGCCAGCAGCGGCTTTAGTGAGCAGTTCTTC
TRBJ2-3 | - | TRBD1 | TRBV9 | CASSVRTGGVGDTQYF | TGTGCCAGCAGCGTTCGGACAGGGGGCGTCGGGGATACGCAGTATTTT
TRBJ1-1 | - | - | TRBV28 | CASRSVNTEAFF | TGTGCCAGCAGATCCGTGAACACTGAAGCTTTCTTT
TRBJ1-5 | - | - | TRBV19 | CASSSLLPNQPQHF | TGTGCCAGTAGTTCCCTTCTGCCTAATCAGCCCCAGCATTTT
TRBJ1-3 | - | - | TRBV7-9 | CASSLDSGSGNTIYF | TGTGCCAGCAGCTTAGACAGCGGCTCTGGAAACACCATATATTTT
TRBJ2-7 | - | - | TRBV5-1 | CASSDTGFSYEQYF | TGCGCCAGCAGCGACACAGGTTTCTCCTACGAGCAGTACTTC
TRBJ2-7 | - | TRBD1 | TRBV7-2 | CASSPRRTGRHLYEQYF | TGTGCCAGCAGCCCCCGCCGGACAGGGAGGCACCTCTACGAGCAGTACTTC